The T cell receptor (beta chain) under discussion was sequenced for a study of OX40 agonist ivuxolimab in advanced cancers. About the research overall: A history of anti-PD-1, anti-PD-L1 or anti-CTLA-4 therapy was acceptable, and more than 30% had some.

Produced via immunoSEQ multiplex PCR; TCRdb's table is partial and in-frame only. The sample yields about 73,000 clones, 80% to 95% seen once. This CDR3 has 14 amino acids. Germline-derived CDR1 and CDR2 are SGHDN and FVKESK. Trimming took 3 bases from V and 5 from J, leaving 13 bases between them. It was autoimmune disease history or systemic immunosuppression that excluded patients. Samples were taken at baseline and on day 1 of cycles 4 and 7. The TCR comes from an adult with an advanced solid tumor such as melanoma, head and neck, liver or kidney cancer. The chain combines TRBV14 with TRBJ1-2, with D possibly TRBD1 on 5 matching bases. Sequenced here: CD4+ or CD8+ T cells sorted from blood, sampled in a trial of the OX40 agonist ivuxolimab. The CDR3 spells CASSHTGTMYGYTF. For the CDR3, the DNA is TGTGCCAGCAGCCACACCGGGACGATGTATGGCTACACCTTC.